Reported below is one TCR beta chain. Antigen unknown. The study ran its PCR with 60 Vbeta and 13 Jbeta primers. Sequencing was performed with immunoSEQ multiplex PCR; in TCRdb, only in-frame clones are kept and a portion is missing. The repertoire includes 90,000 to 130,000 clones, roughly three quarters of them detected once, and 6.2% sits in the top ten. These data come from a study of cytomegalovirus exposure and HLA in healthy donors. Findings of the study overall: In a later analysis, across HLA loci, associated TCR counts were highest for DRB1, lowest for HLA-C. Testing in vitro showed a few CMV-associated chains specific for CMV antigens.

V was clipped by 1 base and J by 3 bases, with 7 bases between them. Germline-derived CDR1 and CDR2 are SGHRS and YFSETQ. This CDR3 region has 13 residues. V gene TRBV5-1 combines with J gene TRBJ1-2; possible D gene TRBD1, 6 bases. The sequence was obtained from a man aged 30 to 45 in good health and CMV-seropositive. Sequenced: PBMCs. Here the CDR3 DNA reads TGCGCCAGCAGCTTGACAGGGTACTATGGCTACACCTTC. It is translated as CASSLTGYYGYTF.